The next 17 T cell receptor beta chains were all read from a single sample in a study of T cell responses to AZD1222 COVID-19 vaccine. Clones were sequenced by immunoSEQ multiplex PCR, and TCRdb holds only the in-frame ones, with some missing. This table holds 180,000 or so clones, just over 90% found once. The sample in question was peripheral blood, obtained 28 days after the second AZD1222 dose. All receptors come from an adult who received the AZD1222 COVID-19 vaccine.

J is TRBJ2-1 and V is TRBV7-3, with 9 bases lining up with TRBD2. This CDR3 spans 14 amino acids. In germline, CDR1 is SGHTA, CDR2 FQGTGA. Losses at the gene ends were 5 bases for V and 7 bases for J; bases not matched to a gene: 6. The CDR3 loop reads CASSPGLARNEQFF. Here the CDR3 DNA reads TGTGCCAGCAGCCCGGGACTAGCCAGGAATGAGCAGTTCTTC.

The chain recombines TRBV10-1 with TRBJ1-2; D gene unclear. CDR3 length: 13 amino acids. Looked up from germline, CDR1 is WNHNN and CDR2 is SYGVQD (reference sequence). Trimming shortened V by 2 bases and J by 4 bases, and 8 bases separated the two germline ends. The CDR3 DNA reads as TGCGCCAGCAGTGAGAATGGTGGCTATGGCTACACCTTC. This encodes CASSENGGYGYTF.

The rearrangement uses TRBV7-8 and TRBJ1-2, with D possibly being TRBD1 (5 bases). Per the germline V gene, CDR1 is SGHVS and CDR2 is FQNEAQ. This CDR3 spans 15 amino acids. V lost 0 bases to trimming and J lost 6 bases, with 14 bases between them. The CDR3 DNA follows: TGTGCCAGCAGCTTAGCGGGGCGGCCTGGGAATGGCTACACCTTC. Translation gives CASSLAGRPGNGYTF.

The chain combines TRBV5-1 with TRBJ1-2; 8 bases line up with TRBD1. The V and J ends lost 3 bases and 3 bases, in that order; junction bases with no gene match: 10. There are 16 residues in the CDR3. The germline V gene encodes CDR1 SGHRS and CDR2 YFSETQ. CDR3 amino acids: CASSSAEAGGDYGYTF. CDR3 DNA: TGCGCCAGCAGCTCCGCTGAGGCAGGGGGCGACTATGGCTACACCTTC.

The chain combines TRBV24-1 with TRBJ2-1, with 10 bases fitting TRBD1. Trimming removed 2 bases from V and 10 bases from J; junction bases left unmatched: 7. This CDR3 contains 15 residues. The germline V gene has CDR1 KGHDR and CDR2 SFDVKD. CDR3 sequence: CATSDSGQGNGEQFF. The CDR3 DNA reads as TGTGCCACCAGTGATTCGGGACAGGGGAACGGGGAGCAGTTCTTC.

The chain uses TRBV6-1 and TRBJ2-7; 11 bases fit TRBD2. The CDR3 loop spans 16 amino acids. The germline V gene has CDR1 MNHNS and CDR2 SASEGT. Germline trimming cut 0 bases from V and 5 bases from J; bases unmatched to any gene: 6. The CDR3 sequence: CASSEALAGGLNEQYF. CDR3 DNA sequence: TGTGCCAGCAGTGAAGCGTTAGCGGGGGGGCTCAACGAGCAGTACTTC.

This clone was seen a single time. The gene calls are TRBV27 and TRBJ2-2; possibly TRBD2 for D (6 bases). Germline V gene data show CDR1 as MNHEY and CDR2 as SMNVEV (reference sequence). This CDR3 contains 18 residues. Trimming removed 4 bases from V and 4 bases from J, with 22 bases in between. In nucleotides, the CDR3 is TGTGCCAGCAGTTCCGGGGCTGGTGGGGGACTTATCACCGGGGAGCTGTTTTTT. Protein product: CASSSGAGGGLITGELFF.

The CDR3 bases are TGTGCCAGCAGCGCCCGACAGGGGGCGTACGAGCAGTACTTC. It codes for CASSARQGAYEQYF. The chain links TRBV7-8 to TRBJ2-7; 10 positions agree with TRBD1. V was pared by 5 bases and J by 4 bases, with 5 bases of the junction left unmatched. Per germline, CDR1 SGHVS and CDR2 FQNEAQ. The CDR3 spans 14 residues.

The genes are TRBV10-2 and TRBJ1-6; a weak D match, TRBD1 (5 bases). Per germline, CDR1 WSHSY and CDR2 SAAADI. CDR3 length equals 14 residues. With 8 bases removed from V and 7 bases from J, the gap between germline ends came to 15 bases. The CDR3, as DNA: TGCGCCAGCTACGGCGCAGGGATCAATTCACCCCTCCACTTT. It is translated as CASYGAGINSPLHF.

The chain couples TRBV19 to TRBJ1-6, with D possibly matching TRBD1 (6 bases). Trimming removed 5 bases from V and 6 bases from J, with 14 bases in between. CDR3 length: 15 amino acids. CDR1 is LNHDA and CDR2 is SQIVND in the germline V gene (reference sequence). The CDR3 nucleotides are TGTGCCAGTAGTCCCCACAGGGCTGGTAATTCACCCCTCCACTTT. As protein: CASSPHRAGNSPLHF.

The chain recombines TRBV5-4 with TRBJ2-3; the D is unclear. The CDR3 spans 16 residues. Germline CDR1 SGHNT, CDR2 YYREEE (reference sequence). Trimming shortened V by 0 bases and J by 7 bases, and 18 bases separated the two germline ends. The CDR3 loop is CASSLGTERSANTQYF. The CDR3 DNA sequence: TGTGCCAGCAGCTTGGGGACCGAACGGTCCGCAAATACGCAGTATTTT.

This clone appeared a single time. The chain carries TRBV25-1 and TRBJ2-2, with 7 positions matching TRBD2. CDR3 length: 17 amino acids. CDR1 is MGHDK, CDR2 SYGVNS, per germline. The V gene end was trimmed by 3 bases and the J gene end by 7 bases; junction bases not matched to a gene: 14. CDR3 DNA: TGTGCCAGCAGTGATAGGGGAGGGACCGGGGGTAGCGGGGAGCTGTTTTTT. It is translated as CASSDRGGTGGSGELFF.

The chain couples TRBV5-5 to TRBJ2-7; no clear D. Trimming took off 2 bases at V and 0 bases at J, with 6 bases between the two ends. The CDR3 runs 13 residues. Looked up from germline, CDR1 is SGHKS and CDR2 is YYEKEE (reference sequence). CDR3 sequence (DNA): TGTGCCAGCAGCTTTACTAACTCCTACGAGCAGTACTTC. It encodes CASSFTNSYEQYF.

This sequence joins TRBV9 and TRBJ2-5; TRBD2 aligns across 13 bases. The CDR3 has 18 residues. V lost 3 bases to trimming and J lost 1 base; unmatched junction nucleotides: 9. The V gene's germline CDR1 is SGDLS and CDR2 YYNGEE. This chain's CDR3 is CASSARTSGRWAQETQYF. For the CDR3, the DNA is TGTGCCAGCAGCGCGCGGACTAGCGGGAGATGGGCCCAAGAGACCCAGTACTTC.

With regard to this clone: A much larger clone lies a single base off, so this may be a read error. This specimen includes other DNA sequences encoding the same CDR3. The chain recombines TRBV6-5 with TRBJ1-2, with 10 bases matching TRBD1. The germline gives CDR1 MNHEY, CDR2 SVGAGI. Unmatched junction bases numbered 7, after V lost 4 bases and J lost 2 bases. CDR3 length equals 16 residues. CDR3 in amino acids: CASSSLPGQGNYGYTF. The CDR3 coding sequence is TGTGCCAGCAGTTCGTTACCGGGACAGGGGAACTATGGCTACACCTTC.

This chain links TRBV6-1 with TRBJ1-1; 10 positions agree with TRBD1. Germline-derived CDR1 and CDR2 are MNHNS and SASEGT. The CDR3 covers 14 residues. V dropped 2 bases and J dropped 7; count of bases not matched to a gene: 4. The CDR3 DNA reads as TGTGCCAGCAGTGAAAATCGGGACAGGGGTGAAGCTTTCTTT. Its translation: CASSENRDRGEAFF.

This clone was detected once. The rearrangement uses TRBV9 and TRBJ1-2; D call uncertain. Germline assignment: CDR1 SGDLS and CDR2 YYNGEE. Trimming took off 4 bases at V and 4 bases at J, with 17 bases between the two ends. The CDR3 has 15 residues. The DNA for the CDR3 is TGTGCCAGCAGCCTCACCTCTGGCCCCCTCTATGGCTACACCTTC. As protein: CASSLTSGPLYGYTF.